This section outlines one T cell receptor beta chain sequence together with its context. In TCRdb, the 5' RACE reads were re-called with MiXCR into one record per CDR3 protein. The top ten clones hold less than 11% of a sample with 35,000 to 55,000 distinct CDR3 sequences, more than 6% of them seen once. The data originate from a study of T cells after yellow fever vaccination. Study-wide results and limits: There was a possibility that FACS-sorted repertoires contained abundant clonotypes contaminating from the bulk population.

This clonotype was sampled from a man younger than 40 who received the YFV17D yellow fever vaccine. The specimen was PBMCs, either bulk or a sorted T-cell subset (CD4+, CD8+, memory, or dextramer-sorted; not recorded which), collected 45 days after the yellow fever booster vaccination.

The CDR3 DNA follows: TGCGCCAGCAGCTTACAGGGGGCAGGTCGCAATACTGAAGCTTTCTTT. Translated: CASSLQGAGRNTEAFF. This sequence joins TRBV5-1 and TRBJ1-1, with 9 bases aligning to TRBD1. Germline CDR1 and CDR2: SGHRS and YFSETQ. This CDR3 contains 16 residues. The J segment lost 5 bases and the V segment lost 2 bases, leaving 10 bases of the junction unmatched.